Reported below is one T cell receptor beta chain. Its antigen is undetermined. These data originate in a study of T cell responses to AZD1222 COVID-19 vaccine. Analysis merged second doses at about 4 or about 12 weeks. Overall study findings and caveats: Two doses of AZD1222 preceded a rise in Spike-specific TCR breadth and depth. Just five or six AZD1222 recipients tested seropositive at baseline. Every sample of the repertoires postdated the peak T cell response.

TCRdb keeps only in-frame clones here, not all; method: immunoSEQ multiplex PCR. The sample holds approximately 50,000 clones, roughly 80% seen once. With V trimmed by 6 bases and J by 12 bases, 16 bases remained unmatched. Germline CDR1 is SNHLY and CDR2 is FYNNEI. The CDR3 sequence is 15 residues long. The rearrangement links TRBV2 to TRBJ1-4, with 7 bases identical to TRBD1. This specimen consisted of peripheral blood, obtained 28 days after the second AZD1222 dose. The TCR was taken from an adult who received the AZD1222 COVID-19 vaccine. The CDR3, as DNA: TGTGCCAGCAGCGAGGGACAGTTTGCTAGTAAGGAACTGTTTTTT. The encoded protein is CASSEGQFASKELFF.